This TCR beta chain was sequenced during a study of OX40 agonist ivuxolimab in advanced cancers. The CDR3 loop spans 14 amino acids. Trimming took 5 bases from V and 8 from J, leaving 16 bases between them. The germline V gene encodes CDR1 SGHVS and CDR2 FNYEAQ. Libraries were prepared by immunoSEQ multiplex PCR; TCRdb keeps only in-frame clonotypes and omits some of them. The table includes roughly 56,000 clones, 65% to 90% detected once. This clone was seen a single time. The TCR comes from an adult with an advanced solid tumor such as melanoma, head and neck, liver or kidney cancer. The rearrangement uses TRBV7-6 and TRBJ2-4; tentative D call: TRBD2 (5 bases). The specimen comprised CD4+ or CD8+ T cells sorted from blood, sampled in a trial of the OX40 agonist ivuxolimab. The CDR3 here is CASSPREGGDIQYF. CDR3 sequence (DNA): TGTGCCAGCAGCCCCCGGGAAGGAGGCGACATTCAGTACTTC.